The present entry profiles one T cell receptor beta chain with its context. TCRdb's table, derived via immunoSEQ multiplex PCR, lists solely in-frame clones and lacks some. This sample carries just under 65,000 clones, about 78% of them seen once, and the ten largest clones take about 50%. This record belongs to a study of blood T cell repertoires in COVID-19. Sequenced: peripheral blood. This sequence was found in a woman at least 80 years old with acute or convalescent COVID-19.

CDR3 protein: CASSLAGTGTYEQYF. CDR3 nucleotides: TGTGCCAGCAGCTTAGCCGGGACAGGGACCTACGAGCAGTACTTC. V and J are TRBV7-6 and TRBJ2-7; 9 bases are shared with TRBD1. V shed 0 bases, J shed 2 bases, and the junction held 2 bases outside the gene matches. The germline V gene encodes CDR1 SGHVS and CDR2 FNYEAQ. The CDR3 contains 15 residues.